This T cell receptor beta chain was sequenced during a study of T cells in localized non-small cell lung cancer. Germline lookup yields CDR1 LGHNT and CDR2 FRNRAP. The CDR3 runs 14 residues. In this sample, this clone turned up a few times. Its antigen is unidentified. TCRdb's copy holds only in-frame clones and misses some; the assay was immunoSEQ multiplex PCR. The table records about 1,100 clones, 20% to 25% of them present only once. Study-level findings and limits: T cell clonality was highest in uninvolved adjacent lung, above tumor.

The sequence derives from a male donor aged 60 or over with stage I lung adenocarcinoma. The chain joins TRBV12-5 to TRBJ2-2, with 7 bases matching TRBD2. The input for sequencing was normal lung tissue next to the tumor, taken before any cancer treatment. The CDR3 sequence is CASRPGLQAGELFF. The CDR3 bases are TGTGCCAGCCGACCGGGACTACAAGCCGGGGAGCTGTTTTTT.